This T cell receptor beta chain was retrieved from a study of blood T cells in healthy people across ages. Only a few counts were recorded for this clonotype. A sample-barcoded 5' primer and a J-beta primer mix were used in a second PCR of about 6 to 11 cycles. TCRdb recomputed calls from the 5' RACE reads with MiXCR, one row per CDR3 protein. The sample yields hundreds of thousands of distinct CDR3 sequences, about 52% seen once. This CDR3 has 16 amino acids. The V end lost 4 bases, the J end lost 3 bases, and 16 bases lay between the germline ends. The germline CDR1 and CDR2 sequences are LGHDT and YNNKEL (reference sequence).

This TCR was recovered from a woman aged 55 to 70 in good health. The specimen sequenced was blood. The chain couples TRBV3-1 to TRBJ2-1; D call uncertain. Here the CDR3 reads CASSRRKADNYNEQFF. The CDR3 region has the DNA TGTGCCAGCAGCCGCCGGAAAGCAGATAACTACAATGAGCAGTTCTTC.